This entry lists 20 T cell receptor beta chains sequenced from one sample in a study of CD8 T cells in Susac syndrome. With random hexamers, reverse transcription was performed on about 0.45 to 1 ug of RNA. TCRdb fed the immunoSEQ multiplex PCR reads into MiXCR, producing one record per CDR3 protein. Of under 150,000 distinct CDR3 sequences listed, roughly 94% were seen once; the top ten hold 0.14%. The specimen sequenced was CD4+ T cells from PBMCs. These receptors were obtained from a human donor with Susac syndrome.

This clonotype was picked up a small number of times. The rearrangement links TRBV14 to TRBJ2-1; weak D call: TRBD1 (6 bases). Germline assignment: CDR1 SGHDN and CDR2 FVKESK. The V end was cut by 4 bases, the J end by 1 base, with 11 bases between. The CDR3 runs 15 residues. The DNA of the CDR3 is TGTGCCAGCAGCCTTACAGGGTCGTCCTACAATGAGCAGTTCTTC. It yields the protein CASSLTGSSYNEQFF. Filled out from reference TRBV14 and TRBJ2-1, the complete variable domain reads EAGVTQFPSHSVIEKGQTVTLRCDPISGHDNLYWYRRVMGKEIKFLLHFVKESKQDESGMPNNRFLAERTGGTYSTLKVQPAELEDSGVYFCASSLTGSSYNEQFFGPGTRLTVL.

V and J are TRBV9 and TRBJ1-1, with D hard to call. The germline CDR1 and CDR2 sequences are SGDLS and YYNGEE. The germline V and J ends were trimmed by 2 bases and 6 bases, with 11 bases remaining between them. This CDR3 region has 13 residues. The CDR3, as DNA: TGTGCCAGCAGCGTCGGCCCGGGCGCTGAAGCTTTCTTT. It is translated as CASSVGPGAEAFF.

The V gene is TRBV29-1, the J gene TRBJ1-2; 8 bases are a match to TRBD1. CDR3 length: 12 residues. The V segment lost 4 bases and the J segment 7 bases; nucleotides outside the gene matches: 5. Germline CDR1 SQVTM, CDR2 ANQGSEA. CDR3 region: CSVAGQGSGYTF. CDR3 sequence (DNA): TGCAGCGTTGCCGGACAGGGCTCTGGCTACACCTTC.

This clonotype has a single count. This sequence joins TRBV19 and TRBJ1-5, with TRBD1 identical over 12 bases. This CDR3 spans 18 amino acids. Germline V gene sequence: CDR1 LNHDA, CDR2 SQIVND (reference sequence). With 4 bases clipped from V and 4 bases from J, the junction kept 11 bases outside the gene matches. CDR3 loop: CASSRPGTGGPVNQPQHF. CDR3 bases: TGTGCCAGTAGTAGGCCCGGGACAGGGGGCCCGGTAAATCAGCCCCAGCATTTT.

This chain uses TRBV6-2 or TRBV6-3 with TRBJ2-3; D is uncertain. The germline V and J ends were trimmed by 2 bases and 2 bases, with 8 bases remaining between them. Germline lookup yields CDR1 MNHEY and CDR2 SVGEGT. The CDR3 has 14 residues. The CDR3, as DNA: TGTGCCAGCAGTTACAGGACCACCACAGATACGCAGTATTTT. Amino acids: CASSYRTTTDTQYF.

The chain uses TRBV2 and TRBJ1-6, with TRBD1 identical over 7 bases. This CDR3 region has 16 residues. Germline assignment: CDR1 SNHLY and CDR2 FYNNEI. Germline trimming cut 4 bases from V and 6 bases from J; bases unmatched to any gene: 9. Here the CDR3 reads CASSVRQGGSNSPLHF. The CDR3 DNA follows: TGTGCCAGCAGTGTTAGACAGGGTGGCTCTAATTCACCCCTCCACTTT.

This chain joins TRBV12-3 or TRBV12-4 and TRBJ2-1, with 8 bases matching TRBD2. The CDR3 has 15 residues. J lost 2 bases, V lost 6 bases, and 6 bases had no gene match. The CDR3 loop is CASRERGSPYNEQFF. The CDR3 DNA follows: TGTGCCAGCAGGGAGCGGGGGTCCCCCTACAATGAGCAGTTCTTC.

The V gene is TRBV24-1, the J gene TRBJ2-7, with unresolved D. CDR1 and CDR2 (germline): KGHDR, SFDVKD. Trimming cost V 3 bases and J 0 bases, with 20 bases left between them. The CDR3 is 18 amino acids. CDR3 sequence reads: CATSDAPGRTASSYEQYF. CDR3 bases: TGTGCCACCAGTGATGCCCCGGGCAGGACCGCAAGCTCCTACGAGCAGTACTTC.

This chain links TRBV18 with TRBJ2-2, with D unresolved. The ends were cut back, 3 bases at V and 0 bases at J, with 8 bases in the middle. Germline CDR1 KGHSH, CDR2 LQKENI. This CDR3 has 15 amino acids. CDR3 loop: CASSPVASNTGELFF. In nucleotides, the CDR3 is TGTGCCAGCTCACCTGTGGCTTCGAACACCGGGGAGCTGTTTTTT. The complete variable domain, with remaining parts taken from reference TRBV18 and TRBJ2-2, reads NAGVMQNPRHLVRRRGQEARLRCSPMKGHSHVYWYRQLPEEGLKFMVYLQKENIIDESGMPKERFSAEFPKEGPSILRIQQVVRGDSAAYFCASSPVASNTGELFFGEGSRLTVL.

The rearrangement links TRBV4-3 to TRBJ2-7; D not certain. With 0 bases removed from V and 0 bases from J, the gap between germline ends came to 12 bases. Germline V lookup: CDR1 LGHNA, CDR2 YSLEER. The CDR3 extends over 16 amino acids. The CDR3 nucleotides read TGCGCCAGCAGCCAAGATCGCATTAGAGACTCCTACGAGCAGTACTTC. Protein: CASSQDRIRDSYEQYF.

This chain links TRBV29-1 with TRBJ1-2, with D uncertain. Trimming left V 7 bases short and J 8 bases short, with 14 bases between. The CDR3 has 11 residues. Germline V gives CDR1 SQVTM, CDR2 ANQGSEA. The CDR3 sequence is CSAGPVGGYTF. The CDR3 bases are TGCAGCGCCGGACCTGTAGGAGGCTACACCTTC.

The chain recombines TRBV7-9 with TRBJ2-2, with D tentatively TRBD1 (5 bases). V lost 2 bases, J lost 2 bases, and 9 bases lay in between. The CDR3 extends over 15 amino acids. Per the germline V gene, CDR1 is SEHNR and CDR2 is FQNEAQ (reference sequence). CDR3 sequence reads: CASSLRQLNTGELFF. In DNA form, the CDR3 reads TGTGCCAGCAGCTTACGACAGCTTAACACCGGGGAGCTGTTTTTT.

The rearrangement links TRBV7-9 to TRBJ1-1; no definite D call. The V and J ends lost 0 bases and 6 bases respectively, with 8 bases between them. The germline gives CDR1 SEHNR, CDR2 FQNEAQ (reference sequence). The CDR3 consists of 13 residues. The DNA for the CDR3 is TGTGCCAGCAGCTTAGCGCTCTCATCTGAAGCTTTCTTT. Translating it yields CASSLALSSEAFF.

The V gene is TRBV12-3 or TRBV12-4, the J gene TRBJ1-5; D remains unclear. Trimming shortened V by 6 bases and J by 3 bases, and 12 bases separated the two germline ends. The CDR3 spans 14 residues. CDR3 nucleotides: TGTGCCAGCAGCCAAGGGTCTTTCAATCAGCCCCAGCATTTT. It yields the protein CASSQGSFNQPQHF.

This chain joins TRBV23-1 and TRBJ1-2; 9 bases agree with TRBD1. TRBV23-1 is an open reading frame whose function is uncertain. The ends lost 0 bases at V and 3 bases at J; junction bases unmatched: 8. The CDR3 has 17 amino acids. For the CDR3, the DNA is TGCGCCAGCAGTCAATCGGCTTCGACAGGGGGAGACTATGGCTACACCTTC. Protein product: CASSQSASTGGDYGYTF.

V gene TRBV29-1 combines with J gene TRBJ2-5; 9 bases match TRBD2. This CDR3 region has 15 residues. The V and J ends lost 3 bases and 3 bases, in that order; junction bases with no gene match: 8. Germline V CDR1 and CDR2: SQVTM, ANQGSEA. For the CDR3, the DNA is TGCAGCGTTGAGAACTTAGCGGGAGTCAAAGAGACCCAGTACTTC. It codes for CSVENLAGVKETQYF.

The rearrangement uses TRBV2 and TRBJ2-7; perhaps D is TRBD1 or TRBD2 (6 bases each). Trimming cost V 11 bases and J 4 bases, with 15 bases left between them. This CDR3 spans 12 amino acids. Germline V gene data show CDR1 as SNHLY and CDR2 as FYNNEI. CDR3 residues: CAWGDTEYEQYF. The CDR3 DNA follows: TGTGCCTGGGGGGACACTGAGTACGAGCAGTACTTC. Full variable domain (remainder filled in from reference TRBV2 and TRBJ2-7): EPEVTQTPSHQVTQMGQEVILRCVPISNHLYFYWYRQILGQKVEFLVSFYNNEISEKSEIFDDQFSVERPDGSNFTLKIRSTKLEDSAMYFCAWGDTEYEQYFGPGTRLTVT.

The genes are TRBV25-1 and TRBJ2-7; D remains ambiguous. The V gene lost 0 bases and the J gene lost 2 bases, with 8 bases spanning the gap. The germline gives CDR1 MGHDK, CDR2 SYGVNS. The CDR3 covers 14 residues. As DNA, the CDR3 is TGTGCCAGCAGTGAATATCGTCTCCCCTACGAGCAGTACTTC. It yields the protein CASSEYRLPYEQYF.

The chain has TRBV20-1 and TRBJ1-1; tentative D call: TRBD1 (6 bases). Trimming stripped 5 bases from V and 6 bases from J, with 16 bases between. Germline values: CDR1 DFQATT, CDR2 SNEGSKA (reference sequence). The CDR3 loop spans 13 amino acids. In nucleotides, the CDR3 is TGCAGTGCTCCCCCGAACAGGGCGCCTGAAGCTTTCTTT. Encoded protein: CSAPPNRAPEAFF.

V is TRBV5-4 and J is TRBJ2-2; 8 nucleotides line up with TRBD1. CDR3 size: 15 residues. V gave up 4 bases and J gave up 3 bases; unmatched junction bases: 5. Looked up from germline, CDR1 is SGHNT and CDR2 is YYREEE (reference sequence). CDR3 bases: TGTGCCAGCAGCAAGGGACAGGCGGACACCGGGGAGCTGTTTTTT. Residues: CASSKGQADTGELFF.